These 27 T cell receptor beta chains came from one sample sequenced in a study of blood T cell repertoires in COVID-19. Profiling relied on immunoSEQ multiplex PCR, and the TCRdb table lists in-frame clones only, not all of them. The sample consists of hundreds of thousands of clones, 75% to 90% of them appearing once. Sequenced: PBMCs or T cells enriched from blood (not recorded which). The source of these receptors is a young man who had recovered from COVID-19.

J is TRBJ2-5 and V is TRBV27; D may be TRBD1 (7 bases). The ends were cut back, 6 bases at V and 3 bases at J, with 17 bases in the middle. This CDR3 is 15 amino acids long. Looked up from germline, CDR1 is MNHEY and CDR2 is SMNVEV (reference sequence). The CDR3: CASSPKGQREETQYF. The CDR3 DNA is TGTGCCAGCAGCCCCAAGGGACAGCGGGAAGAGACCCAGTACTTC.

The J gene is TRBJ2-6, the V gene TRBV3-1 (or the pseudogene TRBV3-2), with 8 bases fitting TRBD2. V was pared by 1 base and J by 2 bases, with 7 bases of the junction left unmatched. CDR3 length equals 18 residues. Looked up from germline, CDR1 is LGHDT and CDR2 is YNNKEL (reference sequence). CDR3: CASSQAWSGSAGANVLTF. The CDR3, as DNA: TGTGCCAGCAGCCAAGCTTGGAGCGGGAGTGCTGGGGCCAACGTCCTGACTTTC.

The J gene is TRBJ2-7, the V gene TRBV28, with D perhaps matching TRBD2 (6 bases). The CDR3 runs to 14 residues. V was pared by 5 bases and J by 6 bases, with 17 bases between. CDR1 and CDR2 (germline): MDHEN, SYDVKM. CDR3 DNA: TGTGCCAGCAGTCCAGGGCCGGAGGGCGGCGAGCAGTACTTC. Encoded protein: CASSPGPEGGEQYF.

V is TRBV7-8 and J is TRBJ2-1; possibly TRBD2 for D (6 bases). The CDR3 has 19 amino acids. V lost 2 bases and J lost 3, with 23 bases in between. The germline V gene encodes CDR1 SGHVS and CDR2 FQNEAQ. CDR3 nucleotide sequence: TGTGCCAGCAGCTTATACCGGCTAGCGCGTTCTTTCTACTACAATGAGCAGTTCTTC. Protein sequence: CASSLYRLARSFYYNEQFF.

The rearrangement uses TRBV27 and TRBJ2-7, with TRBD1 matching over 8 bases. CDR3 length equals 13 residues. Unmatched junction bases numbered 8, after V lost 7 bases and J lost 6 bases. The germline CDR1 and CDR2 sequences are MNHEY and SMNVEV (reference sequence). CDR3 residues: CASNRNTGGEQYF. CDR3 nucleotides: TGTGCCAGCAACCGTAACACAGGGGGCGAGCAGTACTTC.

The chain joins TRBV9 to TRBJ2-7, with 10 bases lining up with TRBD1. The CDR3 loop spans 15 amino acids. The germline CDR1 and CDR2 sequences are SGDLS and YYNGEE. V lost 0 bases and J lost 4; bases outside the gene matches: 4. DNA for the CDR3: TGTGCCAGCAGCGTAGATGGACAGGGGGTTTACGAGCAGTACTTC. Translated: CASSVDGQGVYEQYF.

The CDR3 region is CASRRPFSNEKLFF. DNA of the CDR3: TGTGCCAGCAGGCGTCCTTTTTCTAATGAAAAACTGTTTTTT. The rearrangement uses TRBV28 and TRBJ1-4; D is ambiguous. The CDR3 runs to 14 residues. Germline CDR1 and CDR2: MDHEN and SYDVKM. Trimming removed 6 bases at V and 3 bases at J, with 11 bases between.

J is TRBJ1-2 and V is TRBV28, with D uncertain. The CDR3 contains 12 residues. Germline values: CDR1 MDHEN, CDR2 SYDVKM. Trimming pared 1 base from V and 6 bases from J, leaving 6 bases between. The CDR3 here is CASSLSGNGYTF. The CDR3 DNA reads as TGTGCCAGCAGTTTATCGGGGAATGGCTACACCTTC.

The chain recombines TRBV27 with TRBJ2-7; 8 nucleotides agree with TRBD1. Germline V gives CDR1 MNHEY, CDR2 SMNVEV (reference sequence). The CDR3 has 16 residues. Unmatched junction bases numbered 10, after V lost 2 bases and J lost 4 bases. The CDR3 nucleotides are TGTGCCAGCAGTTTAACAGGGGGTCGGGACCGGTACGAGCAGTACTTC. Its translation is CASSLTGGRDRYEQYF.

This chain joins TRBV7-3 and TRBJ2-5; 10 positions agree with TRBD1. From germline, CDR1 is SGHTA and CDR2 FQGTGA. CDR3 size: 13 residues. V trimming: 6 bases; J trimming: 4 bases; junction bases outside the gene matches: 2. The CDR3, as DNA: TGTGCCAGCAGTCGGACAGGGGGAGAGACCCAGTACTTC. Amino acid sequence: CASSRTGGETQYF.

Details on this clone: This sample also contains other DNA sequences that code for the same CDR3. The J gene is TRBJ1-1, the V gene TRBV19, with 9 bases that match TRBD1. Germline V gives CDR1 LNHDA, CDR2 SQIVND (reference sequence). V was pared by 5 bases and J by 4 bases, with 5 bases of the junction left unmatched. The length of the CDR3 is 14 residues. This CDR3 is CASSPGQGSTEAFF. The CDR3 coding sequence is TGTGCCAGTAGTCCGGGACAGGGTTCCACTGAAGCTTTCTTT.

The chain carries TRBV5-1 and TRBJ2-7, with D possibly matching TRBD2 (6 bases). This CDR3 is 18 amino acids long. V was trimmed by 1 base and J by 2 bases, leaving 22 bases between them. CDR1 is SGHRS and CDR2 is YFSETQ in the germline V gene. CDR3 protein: CASSLSGSTGALAYEQYF. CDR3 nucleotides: TGCGCCAGCAGCTTGTCCGGGAGCACTGGGGCCCTGGCCTACGAGCAGTACTTC. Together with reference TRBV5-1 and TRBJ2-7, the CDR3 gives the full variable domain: KAGVTQTPRYLIKTRGQQVTLSCSPISGHRSVSWYQQTPGQGLQFLFEYFSETQRNKGNFPGRFSGRQFSNSRSEMNVSTLELGDSALYLCASSLSGSTGALAYEQYFGPGTRLTVT.

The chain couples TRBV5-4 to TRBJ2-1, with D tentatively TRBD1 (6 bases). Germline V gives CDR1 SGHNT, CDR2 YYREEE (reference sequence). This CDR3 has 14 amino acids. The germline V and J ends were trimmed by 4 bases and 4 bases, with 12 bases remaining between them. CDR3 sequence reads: CASSPTGVYNEQFF. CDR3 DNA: TGTGCCAGCAGCCCGACAGGAGTTTACAATGAGCAGTTCTTC.

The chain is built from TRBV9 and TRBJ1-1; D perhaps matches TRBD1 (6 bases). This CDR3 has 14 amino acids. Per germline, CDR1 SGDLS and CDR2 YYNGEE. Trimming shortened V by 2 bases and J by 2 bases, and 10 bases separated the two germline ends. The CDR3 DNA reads TGTGCCAGCAGCGTCGGACAGCCAAACACTGAAGCTTTCTTT. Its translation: CASSVGQPNTEAFF.

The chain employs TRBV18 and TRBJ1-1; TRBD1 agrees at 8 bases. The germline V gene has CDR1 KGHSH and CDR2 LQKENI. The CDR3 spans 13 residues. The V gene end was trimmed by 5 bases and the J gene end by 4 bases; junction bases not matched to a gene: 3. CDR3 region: CASSGGQATEAFF. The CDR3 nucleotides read TGTGCCAGCTCAGGGGGACAGGCCACTGAAGCTTTCTTT.

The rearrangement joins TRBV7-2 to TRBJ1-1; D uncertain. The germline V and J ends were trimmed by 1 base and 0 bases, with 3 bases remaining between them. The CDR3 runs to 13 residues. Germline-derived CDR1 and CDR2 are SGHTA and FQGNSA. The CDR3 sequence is CASSLDMNTEAFF. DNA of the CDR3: TGTGCCAGCAGCTTAGACATGAACACTGAAGCTTTCTTT.

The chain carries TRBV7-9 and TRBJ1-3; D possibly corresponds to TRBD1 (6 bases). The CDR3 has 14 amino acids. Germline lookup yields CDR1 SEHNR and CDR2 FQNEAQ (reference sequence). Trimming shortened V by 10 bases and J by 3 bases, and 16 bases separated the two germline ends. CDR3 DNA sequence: TGTGCCATCCGAACAGGGTCATATGGAAACACCATATATTTT. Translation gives CAIRTGSYGNTIYF. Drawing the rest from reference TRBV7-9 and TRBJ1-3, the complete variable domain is DTGVSQNPRHKITKRGQNVTFRCDPISEHNRLYWYRQTLGQGPEFLTYFQNEAQLEKSRLLSDRFSAERPKGSFSTLEIQRTEQGDSAMYLCAIRTGSYGNTIYFGEGSWLTVV.

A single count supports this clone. In DNA, the CDR3 is TGTGCCAGTAGTATGCCCCGACAGGCCAAGCCCCAGCATTTT. This gives the protein CASSMPRQAKPQHF. This chain uses TRBV19 with TRBJ1-5; tentative D call: TRBD1 (6 bases). With 3 bases removed from V and 8 bases from J, the gap between germline ends came to 14 bases. CDR3 size: 14 residues. Germline CDR1 is LNHDA and CDR2 is SQIVND (reference sequence).

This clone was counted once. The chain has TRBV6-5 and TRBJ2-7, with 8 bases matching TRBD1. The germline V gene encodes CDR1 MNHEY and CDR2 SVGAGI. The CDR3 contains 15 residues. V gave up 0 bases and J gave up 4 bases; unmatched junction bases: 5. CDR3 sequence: CASSYSSQGAYEQYF. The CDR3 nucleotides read TGTGCCAGCAGTTACTCGAGCCAGGGGGCATACGAGCAGTACTTC.

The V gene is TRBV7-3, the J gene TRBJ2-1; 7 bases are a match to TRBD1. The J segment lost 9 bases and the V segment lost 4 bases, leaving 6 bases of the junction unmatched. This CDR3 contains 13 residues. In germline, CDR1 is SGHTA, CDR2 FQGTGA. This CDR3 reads CASSWTGIGEQFF. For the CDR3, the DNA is TGTGCCAGCAGCTGGACAGGCATCGGTGAGCAGTTCTTC.

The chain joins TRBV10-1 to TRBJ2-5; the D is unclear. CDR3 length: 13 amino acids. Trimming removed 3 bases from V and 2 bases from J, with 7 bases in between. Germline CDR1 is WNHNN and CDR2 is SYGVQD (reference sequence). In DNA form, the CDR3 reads TGCGCCAGCAGTGAATCTATACAAGAGACCCAGTACTTC. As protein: CASSESIQETQYF.

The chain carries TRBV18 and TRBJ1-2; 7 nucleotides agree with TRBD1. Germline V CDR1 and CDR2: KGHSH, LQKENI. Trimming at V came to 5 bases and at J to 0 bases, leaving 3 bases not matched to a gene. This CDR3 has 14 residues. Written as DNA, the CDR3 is TGTGCCAGCTCAACCCAGGGGGCTAACTATGGCTACACCTTC. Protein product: CASSTQGANYGYTF. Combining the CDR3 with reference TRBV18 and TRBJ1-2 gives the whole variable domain NAGVMQNPRHLVRRRGQEARLRCSPMKGHSHVYWYRQLPEEGLKFMVYLQKENIIDESGMPKERFSAEFPKEGPSILRIQQVVRGDSAAYFCASSTQGANYGYTFGSGTRLTVV.

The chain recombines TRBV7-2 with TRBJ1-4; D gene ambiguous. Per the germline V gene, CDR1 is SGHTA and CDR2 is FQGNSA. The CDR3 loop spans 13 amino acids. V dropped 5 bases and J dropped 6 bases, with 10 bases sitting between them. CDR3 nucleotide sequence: TGTGCCAGCAGCAACCTCGGGGATGAAAAACTGTTTTTT. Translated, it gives CASSNLGDEKLFF. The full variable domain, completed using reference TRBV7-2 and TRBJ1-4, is GAGVSQSPSNKVTEKGKDVELRCDPISGHTALYWYRQSLGQGLEFLIYFQGNSAPDKSGLPSDRFSAERTGGSVSTLTIQRTQQEDSAVYLCASSNLGDEKLFFGSGTQLSVL.

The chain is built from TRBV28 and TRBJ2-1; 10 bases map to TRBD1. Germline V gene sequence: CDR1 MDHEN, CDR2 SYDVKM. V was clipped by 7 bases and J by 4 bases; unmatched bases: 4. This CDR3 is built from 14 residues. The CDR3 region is CASTGTGAYNEQFF. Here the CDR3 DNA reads TGTGCCAGCACCGGGACAGGGGCTTACAATGAGCAGTTCTTC.

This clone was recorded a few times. This CDR3 is CASSPAGDTGELFF. CDR3 DNA: TGTGCCAGCAGCCCCGCAGGGGACACCGGGGAGCTGTTTTTT. The J gene is TRBJ2-2, the V gene TRBV3-1 (or the pseudogene TRBV3-2); D may be TRBD1 (6 bases). Trimming stripped 4 bases from V and 3 bases from J, with 9 bases between. CDR3 length: 14 amino acids. Germline-derived CDR1 and CDR2 are LGHDT and YNNKEL (reference sequence).

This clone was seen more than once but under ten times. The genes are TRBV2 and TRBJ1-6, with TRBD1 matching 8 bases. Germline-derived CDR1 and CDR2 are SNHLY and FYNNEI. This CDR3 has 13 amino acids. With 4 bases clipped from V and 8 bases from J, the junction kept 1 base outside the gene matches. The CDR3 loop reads CASSVTGDSPLHF. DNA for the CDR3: TGTGCCAGCAGTGTGACAGGGGATTCACCCCTCCACTTT.

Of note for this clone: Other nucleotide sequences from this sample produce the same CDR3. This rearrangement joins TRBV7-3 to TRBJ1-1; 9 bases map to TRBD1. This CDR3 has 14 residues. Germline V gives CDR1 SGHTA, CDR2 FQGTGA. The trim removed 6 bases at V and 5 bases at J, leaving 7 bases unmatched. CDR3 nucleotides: TGTGCCAGCAGTTCACAGGGGGCAGGTACTGAAGCTTTCTTT. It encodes CASSSQGAGTEAFF. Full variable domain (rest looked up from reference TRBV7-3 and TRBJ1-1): GAGVSQTPSNKVTEKGKYVELRCDPISGHTALYWYRQSLGQGPEFLIYFQGTGAADDSGLPNDRFFAVRPEGSVSTLKIQRTERGDSAVYLCASSSQGAGTEAFFGQGTRLTVV.